One sample yielded the 14 T cell receptor beta chains listed below, sequenced in a study of monozygotic twins with inflammatory bowel disease. TCRdb derives one entry per CDR3 protein from the 5' RACE reads, leaving out DNA. This sample contains 300,000 to 400,000 distinct CDR3 sequences. Source material: blood. These receptors came from a human donor with ulcerative colitis or Crohn's disease, or a healthy co-twin of an affected twin (not recorded which).

The chain has TRBV7-2 and TRBJ2-2; the D gene TCRdb calls, TRBD2, cannot be checked with no DNA. The germline gives CDR1 SGHTA, CDR2 FQGNSA. CDR3 length: 15 amino acids. The CDR3 loop reads CASSKTSGGSGELFF. Complete variable domain (other parts from reference TRBV7-2 and TRBJ2-2): GAGVSQSPSNKVTEKGKDVELRCDPISGHTALYWYRQSLGQGLEFLIYFQGNSAPDKSGLPSDRFSAERTGGSVSTLTIQRTQQEDSAVYLCASSKTSGGSGELFFGEGSRLTVL.

The chain links TRBV5-1 to TRBJ2-6; TCRdb outputs TRBD1, but without DNA this stays unchecked. The CDR3 spans 16 residues. Germline-derived CDR1 and CDR2 are SGHRS and YFSETQ. CDR3 protein: CASGRTGVSGANVLTF.

The chain links TRBV12-3 or TRBV12-4 to TRBJ2-1; the D call from TCRdb, TRBD2, cannot be confirmed without DNA. The CDR3 totals 14 residues. CDR3 sequence: CASRASGGANEQFF.

The V and J genes are TRBV18 and TRBJ1-2; TCRdb calls TRBD1, which cannot be checked without DNA. Looked up from germline, CDR1 is KGHSH and CDR2 is LQKENI. This CDR3 is built from 14 residues. The CDR3 reads CASSPSPGDYGYTF.

The V gene is TRBV4-1, the J gene TRBJ1-1. The CDR3 extends over 16 amino acids. Germline V gene data show CDR1 as MGHRA and CDR2 as YSYEKL. Here the CDR3 reads CVSSQWGAAVDTEAFF.

The chain carries TRBV30 and TRBJ2-2; no DNA is available, so the TRBD1 call from TCRdb remains unchecked. CDR3 length: 16 amino acids. CDR1 and CDR2 (germline): GTSNPN, SVGIG (reference sequence). The CDR3 is CAWSSRTGVGTGELFF.

The V gene is TRBV19, the J gene TRBJ1-1. There are 16 residues in the CDR3. Germline V gene sequence: CDR1 LNHDA, CDR2 SQIVND (reference sequence). This chain's CDR3 is CASSSQPITTVAEAFF. Based on the CDR3 plus reference TRBV19 and TRBJ1-1, the full variable domain is DGGITQSPKYLFRKEGQNVTLSCEQNLNHDAMYWYRQDPGQGLRLIYYSQIVNDFQKGDIAEGYSVSREKKESFPLTVTSAQKNPTAFYLCASSSQPITTVAEAFFGQGTRLTVV.

V usage is TRBV5-1 and J usage is TRBJ2-3; TCRdb's D gene call, TRBD2, goes unchecked for lack of DNA. Germline-derived CDR1 and CDR2 are SGHRS and YFSETQ. CDR3 length: 15 residues. The CDR3 loop reads CASSSSAGGQDTQYF.

V usage is TRBV10-1 and J usage is TRBJ2-5; the D gene TCRdb calls, TRBD1, cannot be checked with no DNA. Germline lookup yields CDR1 WNHNN and CDR2 SYGVQD (reference sequence). The CDR3 consists of 14 residues. The CDR3 loop reads CASSEAGAPETQYF.

This rearrangement joins TRBV20-1 to TRBJ1-1; checking the TCRdb D call of TRBD1 is not possible without DNA. This CDR3 has 14 residues. Per germline, CDR1 DFQATT and CDR2 SNEGSKA (reference sequence). CDR3 protein: CSASKPGRSTEAFF.

CDR3: CSVDPPGAGTEAFF. This rearrangement joins TRBV29-1 to TRBJ1-1; no DNA is available, so the TRBD1 call from TCRdb remains unchecked. The germline V gene has CDR1 SQVTM and CDR2 ANQGSEA. This CDR3 is 14 amino acids long.

The chain recombines TRBV12-3 or TRBV12-4 with TRBJ1-2; TCRdb lists TRBD1, though no DNA is available to test this call. This CDR3 contains 17 residues. CDR3 sequence: CASSFWAGGTPNYGYTF.

The J gene is TRBJ2-3, the V gene TRBV7-2; TCRdb lists TRBD1, though no DNA is available to test this call. Germline loops: CDR1 SGHTA, CDR2 FQGNSA. There are 15 residues in the CDR3. The CDR3 here is CASSVAGGLTDTQYF.

The chain has TRBV20-1 and TRBJ2-7; TCRdb names TRBD2, which stays unverified in the absence of DNA. This CDR3 is 16 amino acids long. The germline V gene encodes CDR1 DFQATT and CDR2 SNEGSKA (reference sequence). The CDR3 protein is CSAFGLAGVFRYEQYF.